Following are 16 T cell receptor beta chains from one sample sequenced in a study of shared clonotypes between healthy human individuals. Data came from immunoSEQ multiplex PCR; TCRdb stores just in-frame clones and leaves some out. The table lists millions of clones, roughly 95% of them singletons. Sample: naive CD4+ T cells sorted from blood. Subset of the sample: CD45RA+ positively selected. Receptors were obtained from a man between 18 and 35 years old in good health.

The rearrangement links TRBV10-3 to TRBJ2-3, with D maybe TRBD2 (6 bases). V lost 10 bases to trimming and J lost 2 bases, with 13 bases between them. CDR1 and CDR2 from the germline V gene are ENHRY and SYGVKD. This CDR3 has 13 amino acids. CDR3 amino acids: CATSGTSTDTQYF. As DNA, the CDR3 is TGTGCCACCTCCGGGACTTCCACAGATACGCAGTATTTT.

The chain couples TRBV2 to TRBJ1-2; 9 bases are a match to TRBD1. This CDR3 region has 17 residues. Germline trimming cut 6 bases from V and 4 bases from J; bases unmatched to any gene: 15. Germline CDR1 reads SNHLY; CDR2 reads FYNNEI. CDR3 in DNA: TGTGCCAGCAGGGCCCAGTCCGGGACAGGGAATCCCTATGGCTACACCTTC. It specifies CASRAQSGTGNPYGYTF.

The rearrangement uses TRBV6-5 and TRBJ1-1, with D possibly matching TRBD1 (5 bases). Per the germline V gene, CDR1 is MNHEY and CDR2 is SVGAGI. The CDR3 is made up of 14 amino acids. Trimming left V 5 bases short and J 3 bases short, with 13 bases between. The CDR3 sequence: CASSPPGLYTEAFF. As DNA, the CDR3 is TGTGCCAGCAGTCCACCGGGACTTTACACTGAAGCTTTCTTT.

The chain employs TRBV18 and TRBJ1-5; D gene ambiguous. Germline V CDR1 and CDR2: KGHSH, LQKENI. The CDR3 runs 14 residues. Deletions cut 4 bases from V and 5 bases from J, with 12 bases between. The CDR3 DNA is TGTGCCAGCTCACGCGGCCCCGTAGATCAGCCCCAGCATTTT. Its protein product is CASSRGPVDQPQHF.

The V gene is TRBV10-1, the J gene TRBJ2-4; perhaps TRBD1 as D (6 bases). The ends were cut back, 9 bases at V and 1 base at J, with 22 bases in the middle. Germline lookup yields CDR1 WNHNN and CDR2 SYGVQD (reference sequence). The CDR3 is made up of 17 amino acids. The CDR3 sequence is CASTGQRDCLAKNIQYF. The CDR3 coding sequence is TGCGCCAGTACCGGACAGAGGGATTGCCTCGCCAAAAACATTCAGTACTTC.

The chain recombines TRBV7-9 with TRBJ2-7; unclear D gene. V gave up 2 bases and J gave up 7 bases, with 12 bases separating them. The CDR3 loop spans 13 amino acids. Per germline, CDR1 SEHNR and CDR2 FQNEAQ (reference sequence). This chain's CDR3 is CASSLWGGQEQYF. The CDR3 region has the DNA TGTGCCAGCAGCTTATGGGGTGGTCAAGAGCAGTACTTC.

The chain couples TRBV6-1 to TRBJ2-2; no definite D call. Germline values: CDR1 MNHNS, CDR2 SASEGT. V lost 4 bases, J lost 7 bases, and 7 bases lay in between. This CDR3 is 12 amino acids long. The CDR3 DNA reads TGTGCCAGCAGTGGCTACATCGGGGAGCTGTTTTTT. Residues: CASSGYIGELFF.

This chain's CDR3 is CAAGEITDTQYF. Here the CDR3 DNA reads TGTGCCGCCGGGGAGATCACAGATACGCAGTATTTT. The chain joins TRBV10-3 to TRBJ2-3, with D possibly TRBD2 on 5 matching bases. The CDR3 consists of 12 residues. V lost 11 bases to trimming and J lost 2 bases, with 11 bases between them. Germline CDR1 and CDR2: ENHRY and SYGVKD.

CDR3 coding DNA: TGTGCCAGCTCACCTACCGGGCGTATTACCTACGAGCAGTACTTC. Translation: CASSPTGRITYEQYF. The rearrangement uses TRBV18 and TRBJ2-7; no definite D call. The CDR3 has 15 residues. Looked up from germline, CDR1 is KGHSH and CDR2 is LQKENI. Trimming left V 3 bases short and J 2 bases short, with 14 bases between.

This clone was found once. CDR3 in amino acids: CASSPTPIGNTIYF. CDR3 DNA sequence: TGTGCCAGCTCACCGACACCGATTGGAAACACCATATATTTT. This chain connects TRBV18 to TRBJ1-3, with D unresolved. V was trimmed by 3 bases and J by 3 bases, leaving 9 bases between them. The CDR3 loop spans 14 amino acids. Germline CDR1 KGHSH, CDR2 LQKENI.

The gene calls are TRBV7-9 and TRBJ1-2, with 8 bases lining up with TRBD1. The CDR3 is 12 residues long. Trimming cost V 6 bases and J 6 bases; bases outside gene matches: 3. The germline CDR1 and CDR2 sequences are SEHNR and FQNEAQ (reference sequence). The CDR3 spells CASSSGGDGYTF. CDR3 nucleotides: TGTGCCAGCAGTTCAGGGGGCGATGGCTACACCTTC.

About this clone: One end of the junction fails to match germline, which may point to a read error. The V call is TRBV6-5, the J call TRBJ2-7; 9 nucleotides match TRBD1. CDR3 length: 15 residues. Germline CDR1 reads MNHEY; CDR2 reads SVGAGI. CDR3 loop: CAISANTGGVNEQYF. The CDR3 DNA follows: TGTGCCATCAGTGCAAATACAGGGGGCGTTAACGAGCAGTACTTC.

This sequence joins TRBV28 and TRBJ2-2; no definite D call. V shed 3 bases and J shed 5 bases, with 10 bases lying between them. The CDR3 has 14 residues. Germline CDR1 and CDR2: MDHEN and SYDVKM. CDR3 nucleotides: TGTGCCAGCAGTTTGAGCATCGGAACCGGGGAGCTGTTTTTT. It is translated as CASSLSIGTGELFF.

The chain carries TRBV7-8 and TRBJ2-5; possible D gene TRBD1, 5 bases. The length of the CDR3 is 13 residues. The germline CDR1 and CDR2 sequences are SGHVS and FQNEAQ. Trimming left V 5 bases short and J 1 base short, with 8 bases between. The CDR3 protein is CASSPGIQETQYF. CDR3 bases: TGTGCCAGCAGCCCAGGGATCCAAGAGACCCAGTACTTC. The whole variable domain, remainder taken from reference TRBV7-8 and TRBJ2-5, is GAGVSQSPRYKVAKRGQDVALRCDPISGHVSLFWYQQALGQGPEFLTYFQNEAQLDKSGLPSDRFFAERPEGSVSTLKIQRTQQEDSAVYLCASSPGIQETQYFGPGTRLLVL.

This chain uses TRBV29-1 with TRBJ1-2; perhaps TRBD1 as D (6 bases). CDR1 SQVTM and CDR2 ANQGSEA come from the germline V gene. This CDR3 comprises 10 residues. The V gene lost 7 bases and the J gene lost 6 bases, with 9 bases spanning the gap. The CDR3 DNA sequence: TGCAGCGCCGGGACAAATGGCTACACCTTC. Translation: CSAGTNGYTF.

V is TRBV6-4 and J is TRBJ2-5; D not resolved. Trimming removed 3 bases at V and 4 bases at J, with 9 bases between. The CDR3 extends over 13 amino acids. Germline V lookup: CDR1 MRHNA, CDR2 SNTAGT. The CDR3 here is CASSEGYGETQYF. Here the CDR3 DNA reads TGTGCCAGCAGTGAAGGGTACGGAGAGACCCAGTACTTC.